This T cell receptor beta chain was captured in a study of blood T cells in healthy people across ages. The authors drew about 9.9 milliliters of peripheral blood from each donor. Isolating PBMCs gave at least 6 million of these cells per sample. A second PCR of roughly 7 to 11 cycles used a sample-barcoded 5' primer and a J-beta primer mix. A template-switch adaptor that had 12 random nucleotides put a tag on each cDNA molecule. One entry per CDR3 protein, called by TCRdb with MiXCR from the 5' RACE reads. In the table there are under 1,000,000 distinct CDR3 sequences, about 36% of which are singletons. Notes on the study in general: Observed TCR beta diversity per million T cells went down as age went up. This fall followed a roughly linear course with age.

This clonotype qualifies as medium-sized (0.01 to 0.1%). Its cognate antigen is unknown. The sequence was collected from a man aged 18 to 35 in good health. What was sequenced was blood.

CDR3 residues: CASSLSTRGAYNEQFF. CDR3 bases: TGTGCCAGCAGCTTAAGTACAAGGGGGGCTTACAATGAGCAGTTCTTC. The chain links TRBV7-3 to TRBJ2-1; D is possibly TRBD1 or TRBD2 (6 bases each). Per the germline V gene, CDR1 is SGHTA and CDR2 is FQGTGA. The CDR3 totals 16 residues. The V gene lost 1 base and the J gene lost 4 bases, with 14 bases spanning the gap.